Listed below are T cell receptor beta chains from one sample, sequenced in a study of cytomegalovirus exposure and HLA in healthy donors. Using immunoSEQ multiplex PCR, the repertoire was profiled, and TCRdb retains in-frame clones only, with some absent. The repertoire shows 150,000 or so clones; the top ten hold roughly 2%. Sequencing was performed on PBMCs. The receptors here all came from a man aged 30 to 45 in good health and CMV-seronegative. CDR3s leave out the opening cysteine and the closing phenylalanine or tryptophan. The order of the fields is J gene, V gene, CDR3 protein.

TRBJ1-5 TRBV18 ASSPGFEGAGQPQH
TRBJ2-2 TRBV6-5 ASGVGTGDTGELF
TRBJ1-2 TRBV18 ASSPGQTDGYT
TRBJ2-7 TRBV4-2 ASSQELGGTRNEQY
TRBJ2-1 TRBV11-3 ASSHGEYNEQF
TRBJ2-2 TRBV4-2 ASSQEGGSPGELF
TRBJ2-7 TRBV9 ASSVGQGASYEQY
TRBJ2-5 TRBV30 AWRASGPQTQY
TRBJ1-2 TRBV5-1 ASSSTGDQGYGYT
TRBJ2-1 TRBV9 ASSPRDSYNEQF
TRBJ2-6 TRBV4-3 ASSPEQGTGANVLT
TRBJ1-1 TRBV10-2 ASSEVQGATEAF
TRBJ2-7 TRBV10-3 AIRDPRTSIDEQY
TRBJ1-5 TRBV1 TSSQDPGGGNQPQH
TRBJ1-1 TRBV28 ASSYRDQGTEAF
TRBJ2-1 TRBV5-1 ASSVAGGPREQF
TRBJ2-1 TRBV4-1 ASSQANAAGTYNEQF
TRBJ2-5 TRBV7-9 ASIGREGWQETQY
TRBJ1-2 TRBV6-5 ASSYQNNYGYT
TRBJ1-2 TRBV29-1 SVEDAHWGTGGYGYT
TRBJ1-2 TRBV29-1 SVVGLRTGGHGYT
TRBJ2-1 TRBV20-1 SASYSSPEV
TRBJ1-1 TRBV6-1 ASRPTGTNTEAF
TRBJ1-2 TRBV19 ASSFIGQPYGYT
TRBJ1-5 TRBV12-5 ASAVGLTNWDRQPQH
TRBJ2-3 TRBV27 ASMNRATDTQY
TRBJ1-1 TRBV7-9 ASSLAGPRDTEAF
TRBJ2-7 TRBV6-1 ASSVLGRAGDSTTYEQY
TRBJ2-5 TRBV18 ASSPSEETQY
TRBJ1-1 TRBV28 ASIQDRRTEAF
TRBJ2-3 TRBV27 ASSPTVVADTQY
TRBJ2-3 TRBV27 ASSPLGDYGDTQY
. TRBV6-5 ASRRDVSNYEQY
TRBJ2-1 TRBV10-3 AIRDNNEQF
TRBJ1-1 TRBV19 ASSYRDRVINTEAF
TRBJ2-1 TRBV2 ASSDLVTSGRAPPENEQF
TRBJ1-2 TRBV10-2 ASRGTFGGDRNYGYT
TRBJ1-5 TRBV7-9 ASSLGGSQPQH
TRBJ1-5 TRBV28 ASRPTGGLGQPQH
TRBJ2-1 TRBV7-2 AGGSYNEQF
TRBJ2-7 TRBV30 AWSVSGYEQY